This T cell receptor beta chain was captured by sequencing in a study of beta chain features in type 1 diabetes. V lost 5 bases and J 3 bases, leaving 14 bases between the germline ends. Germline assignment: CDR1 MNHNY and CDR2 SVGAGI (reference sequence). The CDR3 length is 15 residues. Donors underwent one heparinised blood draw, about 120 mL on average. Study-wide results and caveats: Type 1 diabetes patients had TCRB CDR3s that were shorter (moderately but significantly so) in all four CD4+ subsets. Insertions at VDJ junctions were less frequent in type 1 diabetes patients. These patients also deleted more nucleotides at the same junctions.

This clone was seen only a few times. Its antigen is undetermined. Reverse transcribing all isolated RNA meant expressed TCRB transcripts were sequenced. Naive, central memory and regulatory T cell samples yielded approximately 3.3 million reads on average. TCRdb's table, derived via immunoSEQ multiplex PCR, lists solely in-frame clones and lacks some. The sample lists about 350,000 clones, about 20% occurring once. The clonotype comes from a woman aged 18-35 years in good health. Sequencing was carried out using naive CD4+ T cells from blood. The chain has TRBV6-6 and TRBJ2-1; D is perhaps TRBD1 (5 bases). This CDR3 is CASSPGFSLYNEQFF. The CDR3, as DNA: TGTGCCAGCAGTCCAGGGTTTAGCCTCTACAATGAGCAGTTCTTC.